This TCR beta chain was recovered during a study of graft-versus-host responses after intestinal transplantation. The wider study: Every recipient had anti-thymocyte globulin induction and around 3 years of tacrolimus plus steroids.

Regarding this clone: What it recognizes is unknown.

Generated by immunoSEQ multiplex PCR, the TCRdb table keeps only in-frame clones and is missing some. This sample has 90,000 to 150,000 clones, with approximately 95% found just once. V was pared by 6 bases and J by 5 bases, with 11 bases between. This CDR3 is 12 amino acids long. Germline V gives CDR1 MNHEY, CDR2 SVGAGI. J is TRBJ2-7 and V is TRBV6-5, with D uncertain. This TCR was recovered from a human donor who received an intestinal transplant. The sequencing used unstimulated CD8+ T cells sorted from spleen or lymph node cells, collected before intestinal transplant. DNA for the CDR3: TGTGCCAGCAGCCCCCGTGGGAACGAGCAGTACTTC. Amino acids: CASSPRGNEQYF.